The clone carrying this T cell receptor beta chain was detected only once. The assay was immunoSEQ multiplex PCR, and TCRdb's table has in-frame clones only and misses some. The sample yields 250,000 to 400,000 clones, roughly 90% seen once. CDR1 and CDR2 from the germline V gene are MNHEY and SVGAGI. V was pared by 2 bases and J by 3 bases, with 14 bases between. The CDR3 consists of 15 residues. These data are taken from a study of cytomegalovirus exposure and HLA in healthy donors. This TCR came from a man aged 25-45 years in good health and CMV-seronegative. The chain combines TRBV6-5 with TRBJ2-7; possibly TRBD1 for D (6 bases). Source material: PBMCs. The chain's CDR3 is CASSYEAGALYEQYF. The CDR3 DNA follows: TGTGCCAGCAGTTACGAGGCAGGGGCGCTCTACGAGCAGTACTTC.